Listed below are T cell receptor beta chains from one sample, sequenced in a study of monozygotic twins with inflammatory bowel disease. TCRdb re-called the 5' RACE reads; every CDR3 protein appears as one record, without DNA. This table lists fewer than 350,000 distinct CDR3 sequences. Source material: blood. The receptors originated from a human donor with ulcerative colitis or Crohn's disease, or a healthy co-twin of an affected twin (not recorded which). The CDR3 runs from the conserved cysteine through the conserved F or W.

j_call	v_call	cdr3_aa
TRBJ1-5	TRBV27	CASTEPPGGLGYSNQPQHF
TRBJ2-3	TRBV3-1	CASSHPTSGPSTDTQYF
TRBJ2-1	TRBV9	CASSERLEGNEQFF
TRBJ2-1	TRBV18	CASSPPALEEGQFF
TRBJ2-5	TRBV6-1	CASSLNRGWQETQYF
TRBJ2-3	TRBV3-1	CASSPPGNTDTQYF
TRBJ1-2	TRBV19	CAAADRGHYGYTF
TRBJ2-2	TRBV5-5	CASSLGLAGGPGTGELFF
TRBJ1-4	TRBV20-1	CSARGQGAEEKLFF
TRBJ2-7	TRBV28	CASSLSRSPYEQYF
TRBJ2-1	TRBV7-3	CASSLNLAGTRNEQFF
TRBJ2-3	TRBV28	CASSDTGLAGGPNPTDTQYF